Listed here are 30 T cell receptor beta chains from one sample, sequenced in a study of OX40 agonist ivuxolimab in advanced cancers. Generated by immunoSEQ multiplex PCR, the TCRdb table keeps only in-frame clones and is missing some. The data contain some 58,000 clones, around 88% of them seen just once; the ten biggest clones take up 12% to 15%. Specimen: CD4+ or CD8+ T cells sorted from blood, collected in a trial of the OX40 agonist ivuxolimab. The receptors come from an adult with an advanced solid tumor such as melanoma, head and neck, liver or kidney cancer.

The chain combines TRBV7-9 with TRBJ1-1, with D possibly matching TRBD1 (6 bases). V gave up 5 bases and J gave up 0 bases, with 13 bases separating them. In germline, CDR1 is SEHNR, CDR2 FQNEAQ (reference sequence). There are 15 residues in the CDR3. The CDR3 region has the DNA TGTGCCAGCAGCCAACAAGGGGGAATGAACACTGAAGCTTTCTTT. It yields the protein CASSQQGGMNTEAFF.

This clone has more than one count but fewer than ten. V gene TRBV18 combines with J gene TRBJ2-7; D uncertain. The CDR3 length is 12 residues. CDR1 is KGHSH and CDR2 is LQKENI in the germline V gene. V shed 2 bases and J shed 2 bases, with 4 bases lying between them. CDR3 in DNA: TGTGCCAGCTCACCAACAGCCTACGAGCAGTACTTC. The encoded protein is CASSPTAYEQYF.

V and J are TRBV4-1 and TRBJ2-7, with 7 positions matching TRBD1. V lost 3 bases, J lost 6 bases, and 5 bases stayed unmatched. Germline values: CDR1 MGHRA, CDR2 YSYEKL. This CDR3 contains 13 residues. Written as DNA, the CDR3 is TGCGCCAGCAGCCAGGGCAGGGGGAGCGAGCAGTACTTC. Amino acids: CASSQGRGSEQYF.

The chain has TRBV29-1 and TRBJ2-1; D unresolved. The CDR3 has 10 residues. Deletions cut 7 bases from V and 4 bases from J, with 5 bases between. Germline loops: CDR1 SQVTM, CDR2 ANQGSEA. CDR3 sequence reads: CSAGYNEQFF. DNA for the CDR3: TGCAGCGCCGGATACAATGAGCAGTTCTTC.

The chain employs TRBV5-6 and TRBJ1-5; D is ambiguous. The CDR3 totals 13 residues. The V and J ends lost 3 bases and 4 bases respectively, with 8 bases between them. Germline values: CDR1 SGHDT, CDR2 YYEEEE. The CDR3 bases are TGTGCCAGCAGCTGGGGAAGGAATCAGCCCCAGCATTTT. Its protein product is CASSWGRNQPQHF.

The V call is TRBV5-5, the J call TRBJ2-7; 7 bases are shared with TRBD1. The CDR3 totals 14 residues. Germline V gives CDR1 SGHKS, CDR2 YYEKEE (reference sequence). Unmatched junction bases numbered 6, after V lost 4 bases and J lost 2 bases. CDR3 in DNA: TGTGCCAGCAGCCTAAAGGGGGCTACCTACGAGCAGTACTTC. Residues: CASSLKGATYEQYF.

The chain is built from TRBV11-2 and TRBJ2-7; 7 bases agree with TRBD2. There are 16 residues in the CDR3. Unmatched junction bases numbered 10, after V lost 4 bases and J lost 1 base. From germline, CDR1 is SGHAT and CDR2 FQNNGV. The CDR3 DNA is TGTGCCAGCAGCTACGGGGTAGGGGAGGGGTCCTACGAGCAGTACTTC. Its translation is CASSYGVGEGSYEQYF.

The V call is TRBV29-1, the J call TRBJ2-1, with D uncertain. Germline V gene data show CDR1 as SQVTM and CDR2 as ANQGSEA. V lost 7 bases, J lost 0 bases, and 19 bases lay in between. The CDR3 sequence is 16 residues long. CDR3 in amino acids: CSANALGKSSYNEQFF. DNA of the CDR3: TGCAGCGCCAACGCCCTTGGGAAGAGCTCCTACAATGAGCAGTTCTTC.

The V call is TRBV18, the J call TRBJ1-2; 8 bases are a match to TRBD1. Germline assignment: CDR1 KGHSH and CDR2 LQKENI. This CDR3 is 14 amino acids long. With V trimmed by 3 bases and J by 7 bases, 7 bases remained unmatched. DNA of the CDR3: TGTGCCAGCTCACCGCGGGACAGGTCCGGTGGCTACACCTTC. Translated, it gives CASSPRDRSGGYTF.

The chain recombines TRBV10-3 with TRBJ2-1, with D unclear. Germline CDR1 ENHRY, CDR2 SYGVKD. V was clipped by 0 bases and J by 9 bases, with 15 bases between them. The CDR3 is 15 amino acids. CDR3 residues: CAISESRKLAVEQFF. The CDR3 DNA follows: TGTGCCATCAGTGAGTCCCGGAAACTTGCTGTTGAGCAGTTCTTC.

V and J are TRBV11-2 and TRBJ1-3; D gene ambiguous. CDR3 length: 16 residues. The V end lost 5 bases, the J end lost 2 bases, and 16 bases lay between the germline ends. The V gene's germline CDR1 is SGHAT and CDR2 FQNNGV. The CDR3 region is CASSPGLRAAGNTIYF. CDR3 in DNA: TGTGCCAGCAGCCCCGGACTCCGAGCGGCTGGAAACACCATATATTTT.

The rearrangement uses TRBV5-1 and TRBJ1-1; possible D gene TRBD1, 5 bases. Trimming left V 3 bases short and J 4 bases short, with 13 bases between. The CDR3 is 14 amino acids. Germline-derived CDR1 and CDR2 are SGHRS and YFSETQ. CDR3 in amino acids: CASSSVGEGTEAFF. DNA of the CDR3: TGCGCCAGCAGCTCAGTAGGGGAGGGCACTGAAGCTTTCTTT.

The chain joins TRBV6-1 to TRBJ1-2; D not certain. V lost 7 bases and J lost 6, with 15 bases in between. CDR3 length equals 13 residues. Per the germline V gene, CDR1 is MNHNS and CDR2 is SASEGT. The CDR3, as DNA: TGTGCCAGCAAGTGGGCGACAAATCATGGCTACACCTTC. It is translated as CASKWATNHGYTF.

This chain connects TRBV19 to TRBJ1-5; weak D call: TRBD1 (5 bases). The CDR3 consists of 12 residues. Germline lookup yields CDR1 LNHDA and CDR2 SQIVND (reference sequence). V was shortened by 7 bases and J by 2 bases, with 6 bases between the two germline ends. The DNA of the CDR3 is TGTGCCAGTATGGGGGGCAATCAGCCCCAGCATTTT. It specifies CASMGGNQPQHF.

V usage is TRBV14 and J usage is TRBJ2-4, with D hard to call. Trimming cost V 0 bases and J 12 bases, with 12 bases left between them. The CDR3 is made up of 13 amino acids. Germline V lookup: CDR1 SGHDN, CDR2 FVKESK. The CDR3 DNA reads TGTGCCAGCAGCCAAGATCGATTGGGAACTCAGTACTTC. Amino acid sequence: CASSQDRLGTQYF.

The J gene is TRBJ1-4, the V gene TRBV7-9, with D perhaps matching TRBD1 (5 bases). The CDR3 is 15 residues long. V gave up 4 bases and J gave up 4 bases, with 13 bases separating them. CDR1 is SEHNR and CDR2 is FQNEAQ in the germline V gene (reference sequence). The CDR3 DNA follows: TGTGCCAGCAGCTCTCGCGGGGCCCTTAATGAAAAACTGTTTTTT. Its protein is CASSSRGALNEKLFF.

J is TRBJ2-4 and V is TRBV28, with D maybe TRBD2 (6 bases). The germline gives CDR1 MDHEN, CDR2 SYDVKM. The CDR3 loop spans 13 amino acids. Trimming took off 7 bases at V and 9 bases at J, with 16 bases between the two ends. This chain's CDR3 is CASTNERVLIQYF. CDR3 in DNA: TGTGCCAGCACCAACGAGCGGGTCCTCATTCAGTACTTC.

The chain uses TRBV10-2 and TRBJ2-3; 8 bases match TRBD2. With V trimmed by 9 bases and J by 3 bases, 8 bases remained unmatched. The germline V gene has CDR1 WSHSY and CDR2 SAAADI. CDR3 size: 14 residues. The CDR3 DNA reads TGCGCCAGTCAACGGGAGGGCCTTACAGATACGCAGTATTTT. This codes for CASQREGLTDTQYF.

The chain uses TRBV19 and TRBJ2-2; D is ambiguous. V was trimmed by 0 bases and J by 6 bases, leaving 14 bases between them. CDR3 length: 16 amino acids. The germline CDR1 and CDR2 sequences are LNHDA and SQIVND (reference sequence). The CDR3 region is CASSIDGSRRSGELFF. In nucleotides, the CDR3 is TGTGCCAGTAGTATAGATGGGTCCAGGAGATCCGGGGAGCTGTTTTTT.

The chain links TRBV28 to TRBJ1-1, with 10 bases lining up with TRBD1. The CDR3 sequence is 15 residues long. Germline V gives CDR1 MDHEN, CDR2 SYDVKM. V gave up 6 bases and J gave up 3 bases; unmatched junction bases: 7. The CDR3 sequence is CASRPGTGEYTEAFF. CDR3 DNA sequence: TGTGCCAGCAGACCCGGGACAGGGGAATACACTGAAGCTTTCTTT.

This clone has a handful of counts. This chain links TRBV6-6 with TRBJ1-1; D is unclear. This CDR3 has 16 residues. CDR1 MNHNY and CDR2 SVGAGI come from the germline V gene (reference sequence). Trimming removed 6 bases from V and 2 bases from J, with 19 bases in between. CDR3: CASRQRTGGRNTEAFF. The CDR3 region has the DNA TGTGCCAGCAGACAAAGGACGGGTGGTCGTAACACTGAAGCTTTCTTT.

The chain employs TRBV2 and TRBJ1-5; TRBD1 might be the D (5 bases). Germline V gene data show CDR1 as SNHLY and CDR2 as FYNNEI. Trimming cost V 3 bases and J 12 bases, with 15 bases left between them. This CDR3 is built from 13 residues. This chain's CDR3 is CASSEVGRGNQHF. The CDR3 DNA reads as TGTGCCAGCAGTGAGGTGGGACGGGGTAACCAGCATTTT.

The chain has TRBV27 and TRBJ2-3, with 9 bases matching TRBD2. The CDR3 has 17 residues. J was trimmed by 5 bases and V by 5 bases; bases with no gene match: 14. Per the germline V gene, CDR1 is MNHEY and CDR2 is SMNVEV (reference sequence). The CDR3 loop is CASSLMIVAGVKDTQYF. CDR3 coding DNA: TGTGCCAGCAGTCTTATGATAGTAGCGGGAGTAAAAGATACGCAGTATTTT.

The rearrangement joins TRBV23-1 to TRBJ2-7; 7 bases fit TRBD1. TRBV23-1 is treated as an ORF (open reading frame) with a function not yet certain. Trimming took 6 bases from V and 3 from J; bases not matched to a gene: 11. There are 15 residues in the CDR3. CDR3 nucleotides: TGCGCCAGCAGCGGGGCAGCGACAGGGATCTACGAGCAGTACTTC. Its protein is CASSGAATGIYEQYF.

The chain employs TRBV7-9 and TRBJ1-5; no reliable D call. The CDR3 is 14 amino acids. Germline CDR1 is SEHNR and CDR2 is FQNEAQ (reference sequence). Trimming removed 5 bases at V and 0 bases at J, with 8 bases between. The CDR3 sequence is CASSRSSSNQPQHF. In DNA, the CDR3 is TGTGCCAGCAGCCGAAGCAGTAGCAATCAGCCCCAGCATTTT. Using reference TRBV7-9 and TRBJ1-5 for the parts outside the CDR3, the full variable domain is DTGVSQNPRHKITKRGQNVTFRCDPISEHNRLYWYRQTLGQGPEFLTYFQNEAQLEKSRLLSDRFSAERPKGSFSTLEIQRTEQGDSAMYLCASSRSSSNQPQHFGDGTRLSIL.

The chain's CDR3 is CASSLTRVYEQYF. The CDR3, as DNA: TGTGCCAGCAGCCTAACCAGGGTGTACGAGCAGTACTTC. The rearrangement links TRBV6-5 to TRBJ2-7; tentatively, D is TRBD1 (5 bases). This CDR3 region has 13 residues. The germline V gene has CDR1 MNHEY and CDR2 SVGAGI. The ends were cut back, 6 bases at V and 4 bases at J, with 13 bases in the middle.

The CDR3 spells CASTGQGAGEQYF. The CDR3 bases are TGTGCCAGCACAGGACAGGGGGCGGGAGAGCAGTACTTC. V and J are TRBV25-1 and TRBJ2-7, with 11 bases that match TRBD1. Germline V gene lookup returns CDR1 MGHDK and CDR2 SYGVNS. This CDR3 contains 13 residues. The trim removed 7 bases at V and 7 bases at J, leaving 6 bases unmatched.

The rearrangement joins TRBV28 to TRBJ2-7; the D gene is possibly TRBD2 (6 bases). Germline assignment: CDR1 MDHEN and CDR2 SYDVKM. The CDR3 spans 15 residues. Trimming took 4 bases from V and 0 from J, leaving 13 bases between them. CDR3 DNA sequence: TGTGCCAGCAGTTCGGCCGGGAGCGACTCCTACGAGCAGTACTTC. This codes for CASSSAGSDSYEQYF.

The chain has TRBV2 and TRBJ2-1; 11 bases match TRBD1. The CDR3 is 15 amino acids. V lost 9 bases to trimming and J lost 3 bases; unmatched junction nucleotides: 7. Germline V lookup: CDR1 SNHLY, CDR2 FYNNEI. CDR3 nucleotide sequence: TGTGCCAGTGAAGCCGGGACAGGGGGCTACAATGAGCAGTTCTTC. It specifies CASEAGTGGYNEQFF.

V and J are TRBV14 and TRBJ2-2; no definite D call. Per the germline V gene, CDR1 is SGHDN and CDR2 is FVKESK. The CDR3 has 13 residues. V lost 4 bases and J lost 8, with 11 bases in between. For the CDR3, the DNA is TGTGCCAGCAGCCGGGTCGCTATTGGGGAGCTGTTTTTT. Its translation is CASSRVAIGELFF.